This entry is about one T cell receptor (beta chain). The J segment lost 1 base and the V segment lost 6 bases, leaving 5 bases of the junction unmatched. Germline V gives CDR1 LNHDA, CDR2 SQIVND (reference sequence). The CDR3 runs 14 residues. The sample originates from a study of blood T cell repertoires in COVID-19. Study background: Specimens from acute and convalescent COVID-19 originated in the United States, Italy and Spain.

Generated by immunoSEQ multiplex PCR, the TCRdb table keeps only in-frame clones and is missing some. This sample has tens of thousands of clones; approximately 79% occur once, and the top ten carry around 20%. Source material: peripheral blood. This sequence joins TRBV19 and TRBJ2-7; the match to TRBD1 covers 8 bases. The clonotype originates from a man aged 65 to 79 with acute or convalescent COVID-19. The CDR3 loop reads CASSPGQASYEQYF. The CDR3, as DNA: TGTGCCAGTAGCCCGGGACAGGCGTCCTACGAGCAGTACTTC.